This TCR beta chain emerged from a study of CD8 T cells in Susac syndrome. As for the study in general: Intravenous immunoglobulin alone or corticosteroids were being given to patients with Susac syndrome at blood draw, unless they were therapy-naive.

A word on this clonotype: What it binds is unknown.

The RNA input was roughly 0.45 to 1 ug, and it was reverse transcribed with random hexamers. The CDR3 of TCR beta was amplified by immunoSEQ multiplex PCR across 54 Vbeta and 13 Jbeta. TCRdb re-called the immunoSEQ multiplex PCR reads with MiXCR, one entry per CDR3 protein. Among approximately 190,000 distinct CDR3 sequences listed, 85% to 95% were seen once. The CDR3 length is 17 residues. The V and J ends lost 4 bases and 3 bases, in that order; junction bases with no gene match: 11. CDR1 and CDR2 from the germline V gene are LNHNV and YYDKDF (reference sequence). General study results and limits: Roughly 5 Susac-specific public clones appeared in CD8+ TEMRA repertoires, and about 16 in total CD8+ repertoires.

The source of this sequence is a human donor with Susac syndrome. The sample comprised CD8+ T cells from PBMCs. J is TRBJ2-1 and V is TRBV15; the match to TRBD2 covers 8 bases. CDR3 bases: TGTGCCACCAGCACAGGGCCGAGCGGGGGAAACTACAATGAGCAGTTCTTC. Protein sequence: CATSTGPSGGNYNEQFF.